This TCR beta chain stems from a study of human T cells and chemical hapten exposure. As for this clonotype: At one end, the junction sequence differs from germline, possibly due to a read error.

TCRdb reprocessed the RACE reads via MiXCR and lists one record per CDR3 protein. The sample contains some 52,000 distinct CDR3 sequences, 9% to 10% of which appear only once. Time point of the sample: patch test 3, about 24 weeks after DPC sensitization. Regarding treatment: therapeutic diphenylcyclopropenone sensitization with weekly scalp DPC. The TCR originated in a woman in her forties with alopecia areata. Some clones in this sample may be carry-over from other donors' samples. Sequenced material: whole blood, taken in connection with sensitization to the hapten diphenylcyclopropenone (DPC).

This CDR3 reads CASSLGSLNNQHQHF. The CDR3 nucleotides read TGTGCCAGCAGCTTAGGGTCTCTGAACAATCAGCACCAGCATTTT. V gene TRBV7-2 combines with J gene TRBJ1-5; D gene unclear. This CDR3 comprises 15 residues. Germline CDR1 and CDR2: SGHTA and FQGNSA.